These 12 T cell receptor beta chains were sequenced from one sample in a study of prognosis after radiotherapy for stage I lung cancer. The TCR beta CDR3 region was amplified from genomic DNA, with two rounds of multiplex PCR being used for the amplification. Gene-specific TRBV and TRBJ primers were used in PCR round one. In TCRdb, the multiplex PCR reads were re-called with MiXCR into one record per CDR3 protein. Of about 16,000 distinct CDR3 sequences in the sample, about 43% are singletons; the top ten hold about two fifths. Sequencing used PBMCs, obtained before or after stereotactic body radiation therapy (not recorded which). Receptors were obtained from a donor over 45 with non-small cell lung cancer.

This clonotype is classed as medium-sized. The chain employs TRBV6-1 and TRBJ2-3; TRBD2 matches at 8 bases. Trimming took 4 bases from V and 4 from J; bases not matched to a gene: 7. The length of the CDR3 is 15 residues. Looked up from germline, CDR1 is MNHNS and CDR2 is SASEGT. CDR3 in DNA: TGTGCCAGCAGTGGGAGCGGGAGCGGCGCAGATACGCAGTATTTT. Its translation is CASSGSGSGADTQYF.

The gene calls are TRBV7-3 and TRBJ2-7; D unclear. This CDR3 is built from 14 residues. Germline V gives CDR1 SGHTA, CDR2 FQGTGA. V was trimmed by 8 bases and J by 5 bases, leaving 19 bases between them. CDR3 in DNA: TGTGCCAGCTCTACTGGGTCAAGGGATAACGAGCAGTACTTC. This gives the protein CASSTGSRDNEQYF.

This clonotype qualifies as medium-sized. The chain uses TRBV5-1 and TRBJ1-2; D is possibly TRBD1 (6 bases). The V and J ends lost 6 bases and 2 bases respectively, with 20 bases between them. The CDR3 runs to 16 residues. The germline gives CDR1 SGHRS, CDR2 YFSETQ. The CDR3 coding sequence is TGCGCCAGCAATCCGGGGGGAGCGACAGGAAACTATGGCTACACCTTC. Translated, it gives CASNPGGATGNYGYTF.

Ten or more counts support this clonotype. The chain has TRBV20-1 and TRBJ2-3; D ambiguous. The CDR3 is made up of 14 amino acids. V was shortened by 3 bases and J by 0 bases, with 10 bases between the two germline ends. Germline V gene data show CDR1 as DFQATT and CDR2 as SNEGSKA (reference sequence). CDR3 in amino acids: CSASGDSSTDTQYF. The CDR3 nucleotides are TGCAGTGCTAGTGGTGACTCAAGCACAGATACGCAGTATTTT.

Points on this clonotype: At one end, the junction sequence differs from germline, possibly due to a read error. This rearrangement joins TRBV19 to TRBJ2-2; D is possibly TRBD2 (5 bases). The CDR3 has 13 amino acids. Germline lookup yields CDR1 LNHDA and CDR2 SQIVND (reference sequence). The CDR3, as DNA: TGTGCCAGTAGCATAGACTACACCGGGGAGCCGTTTTTT. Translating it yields CASSIDYTGEPFF.

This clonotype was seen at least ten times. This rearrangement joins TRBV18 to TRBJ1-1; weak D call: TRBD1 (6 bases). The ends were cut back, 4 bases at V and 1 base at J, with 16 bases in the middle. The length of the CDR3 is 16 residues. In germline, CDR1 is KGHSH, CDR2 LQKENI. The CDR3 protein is CASSLFSVRGNTEAFF. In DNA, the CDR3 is TGTGCCAGCTCACTCTTTTCGGTCAGGGGGAACACTGAAGCTTTCTTT.

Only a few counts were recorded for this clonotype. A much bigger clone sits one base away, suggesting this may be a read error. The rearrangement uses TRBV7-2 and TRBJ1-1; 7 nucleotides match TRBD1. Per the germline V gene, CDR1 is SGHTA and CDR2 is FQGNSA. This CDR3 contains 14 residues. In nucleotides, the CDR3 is TGTGCCAGCAGCTTAGATAACAGGGGCACTGGAGCTTTCTTT. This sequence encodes CASSLDNRGTGAFF. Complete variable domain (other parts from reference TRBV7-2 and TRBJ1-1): GAGVSQSPSNKVTEKGKDVELRCDPISGHTALYWYRQSLGQGLEFLIYFQGNSAPDKSGLPSDRFSAERTGGSVSTLTIQRTQQEDSAVYLCASSLDNRGTGAFFGQGTRLTVV.

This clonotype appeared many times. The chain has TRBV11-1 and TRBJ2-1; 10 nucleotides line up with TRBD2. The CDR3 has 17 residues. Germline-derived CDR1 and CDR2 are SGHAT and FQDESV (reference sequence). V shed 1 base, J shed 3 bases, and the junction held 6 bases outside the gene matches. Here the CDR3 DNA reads TGTGCCAGCAGCTTAGTTGATTGGACTAGCGGCTACAATGAGCAGTTCTTC. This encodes CASSLVDWTSGYNEQFF.

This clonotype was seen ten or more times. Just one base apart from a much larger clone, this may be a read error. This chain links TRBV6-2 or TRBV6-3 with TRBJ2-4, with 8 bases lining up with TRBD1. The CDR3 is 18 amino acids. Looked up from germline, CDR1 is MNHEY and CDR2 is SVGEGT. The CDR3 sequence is CASSEVGGSGGRENIRYF. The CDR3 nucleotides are TGTGCCAGCAGTGAAGTTGGGGGCTCAGGGGGCCGGGAAAACATTCGGTACTTC.

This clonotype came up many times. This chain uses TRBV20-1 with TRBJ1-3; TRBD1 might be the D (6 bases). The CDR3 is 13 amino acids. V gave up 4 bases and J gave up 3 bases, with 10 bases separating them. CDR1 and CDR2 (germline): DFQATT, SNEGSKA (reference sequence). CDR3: CSATTGIGNTIYF. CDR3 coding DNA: TGCAGTGCTACCACAGGGATTGGAAACACCATATATTTT.

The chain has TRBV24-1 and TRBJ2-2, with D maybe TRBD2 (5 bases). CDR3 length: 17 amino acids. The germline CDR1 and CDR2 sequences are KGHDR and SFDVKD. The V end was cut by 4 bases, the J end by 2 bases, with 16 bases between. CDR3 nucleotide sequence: TGTGCCACCAGTGAGTTAGGGAGAGGGCCTAACACCGGGGAGCTGTTTTTT. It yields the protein CATSELGRGPNTGELFF.

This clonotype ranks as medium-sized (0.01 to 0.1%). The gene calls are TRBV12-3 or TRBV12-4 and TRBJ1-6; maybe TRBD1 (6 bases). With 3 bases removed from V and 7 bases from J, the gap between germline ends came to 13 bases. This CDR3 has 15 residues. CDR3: CASSLEGGPNSPLHF. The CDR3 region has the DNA TGTGCCAGCAGTTTGGAGGGGGGGCCGAATTCACCCCTCCACTTT.